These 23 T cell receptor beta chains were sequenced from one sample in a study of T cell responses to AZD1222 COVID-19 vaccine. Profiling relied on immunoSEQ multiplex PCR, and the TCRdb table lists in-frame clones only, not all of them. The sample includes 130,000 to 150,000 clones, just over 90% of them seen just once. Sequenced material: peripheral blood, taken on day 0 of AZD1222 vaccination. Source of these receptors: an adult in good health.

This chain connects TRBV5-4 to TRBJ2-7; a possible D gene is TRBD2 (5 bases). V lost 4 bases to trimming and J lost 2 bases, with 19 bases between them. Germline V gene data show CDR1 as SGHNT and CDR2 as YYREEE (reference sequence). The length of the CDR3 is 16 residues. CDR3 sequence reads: CASSPRADGGTYEQYF. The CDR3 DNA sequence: TGTGCCAGCAGCCCGCGGGCGGACGGTGGAACCTACGAGCAGTACTTC. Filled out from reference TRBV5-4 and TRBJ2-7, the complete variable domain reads ETGVTQSPTHLIKTRGQQVTLRCSSQSGHNTVSWYQQALGQGPQFIFQYYREEENGRGNFPPRFSGLQFPNYSSELNVNALELDDSALYLCASSPRADGGTYEQYFGPGTRLTVT.

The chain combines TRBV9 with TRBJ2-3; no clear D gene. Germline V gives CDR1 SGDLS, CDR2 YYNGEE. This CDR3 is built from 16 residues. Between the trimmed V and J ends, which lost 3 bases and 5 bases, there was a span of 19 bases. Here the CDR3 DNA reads TGTGCCAGCAGCGCATACTCTAGAGTGGCCGGAGATACGCAGTATTTT. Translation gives CASSAYSRVAGDTQYF.

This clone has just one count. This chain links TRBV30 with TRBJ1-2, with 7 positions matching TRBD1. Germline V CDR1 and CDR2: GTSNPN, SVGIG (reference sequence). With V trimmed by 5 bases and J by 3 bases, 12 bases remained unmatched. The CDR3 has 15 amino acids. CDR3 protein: CAWAPPGQFYYGYTF. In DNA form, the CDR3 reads TGTGCCTGGGCTCCGCCGGGACAGTTTTACTATGGCTACACCTTC.

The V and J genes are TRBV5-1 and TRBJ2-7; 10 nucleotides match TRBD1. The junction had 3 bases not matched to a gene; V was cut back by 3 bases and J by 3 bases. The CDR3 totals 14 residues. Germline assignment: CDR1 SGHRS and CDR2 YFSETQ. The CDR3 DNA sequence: TGCGCCAGCAGCTCCGGGACAGGGGTCTACGAGCAGTACTTC. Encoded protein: CASSSGTGVYEQYF. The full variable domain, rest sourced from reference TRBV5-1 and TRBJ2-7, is KAGVTQTPRYLIKTRGQQVTLSCSPISGHRSVSWYQQTPGQGLQFLFEYFSETQRNKGNFPGRFSGRQFSNSRSEMNVSTLELGDSALYLCASSSGTGVYEQYFGPGTRLTVT.

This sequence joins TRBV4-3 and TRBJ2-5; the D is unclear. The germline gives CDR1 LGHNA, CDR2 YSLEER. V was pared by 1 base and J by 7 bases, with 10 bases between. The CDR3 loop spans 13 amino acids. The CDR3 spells CASSQGATGTQYF. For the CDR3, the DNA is TGCGCCAGCAGCCAAGGGGCGACCGGGACCCAGTACTTC.

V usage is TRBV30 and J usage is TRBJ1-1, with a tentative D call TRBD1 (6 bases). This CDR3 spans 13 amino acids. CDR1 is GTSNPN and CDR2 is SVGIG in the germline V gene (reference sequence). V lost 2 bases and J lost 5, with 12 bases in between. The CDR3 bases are TGTGCCTGGAGTCCAAACAGGGAAACTGAAGCTTTCTTT. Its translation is CAWSPNRETEAFF.

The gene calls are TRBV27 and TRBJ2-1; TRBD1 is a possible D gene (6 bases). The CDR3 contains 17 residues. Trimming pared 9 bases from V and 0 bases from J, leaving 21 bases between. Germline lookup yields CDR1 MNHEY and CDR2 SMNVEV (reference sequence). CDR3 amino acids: CARTTRTVLFSYNEQFF. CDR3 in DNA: TGTGCCAGGACAACCAGGACAGTCCTTTTCTCCTACAATGAGCAGTTCTTC.

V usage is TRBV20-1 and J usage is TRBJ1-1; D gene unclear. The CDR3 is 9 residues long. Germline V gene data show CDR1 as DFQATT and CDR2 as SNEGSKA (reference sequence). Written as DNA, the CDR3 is TGCGGAAGCAACACTGAAGCTTTCTTT. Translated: CGSNTEAFF.

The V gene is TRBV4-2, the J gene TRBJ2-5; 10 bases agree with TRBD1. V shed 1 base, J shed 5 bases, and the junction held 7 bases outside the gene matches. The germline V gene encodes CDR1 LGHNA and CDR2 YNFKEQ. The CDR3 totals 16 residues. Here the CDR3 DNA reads TGTGCCAGCAGCCAAGGTCGGACAGGGGGGGACGAGACCCAGTACTTC. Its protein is CASSQGRTGGDETQYF.

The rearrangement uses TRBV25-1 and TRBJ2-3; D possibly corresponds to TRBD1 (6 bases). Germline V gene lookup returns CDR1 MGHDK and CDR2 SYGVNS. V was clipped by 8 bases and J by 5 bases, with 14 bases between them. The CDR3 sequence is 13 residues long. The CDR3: CASGWIQGDTQYF. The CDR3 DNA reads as TGTGCCAGCGGCTGGATACAGGGAGATACGCAGTATTTT.

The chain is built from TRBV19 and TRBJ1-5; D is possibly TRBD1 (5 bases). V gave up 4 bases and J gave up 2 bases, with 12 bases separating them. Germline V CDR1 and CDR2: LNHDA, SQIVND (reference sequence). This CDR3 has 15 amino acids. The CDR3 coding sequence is TGTGCCAGTAGTACTATCAGGGTAGGCAATCAGCCCCAGCATTTT. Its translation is CASSTIRVGNQPQHF.

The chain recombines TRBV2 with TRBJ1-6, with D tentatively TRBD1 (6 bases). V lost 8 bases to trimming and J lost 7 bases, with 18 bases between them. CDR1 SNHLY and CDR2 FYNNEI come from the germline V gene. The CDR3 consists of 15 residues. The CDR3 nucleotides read TGTGCCAGCCATCGACTACAGGGTAGCAATTCACCCCTCCACTTT. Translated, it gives CASHRLQGSNSPLHF.

This CDR3 reads CSASYSTNYGYTF. CDR3 DNA: TGCAGTGCTAGTTACAGCACTAACTATGGCTACACCTTC. The chain employs TRBV20-1 and TRBJ1-2; D unresolved. This CDR3 contains 13 residues. Germline assignment: CDR1 DFQATT and CDR2 SNEGSKA (reference sequence). Between the trimmed V and J ends, which lost 3 bases and 0 bases, there was a span of 8 bases.

The CDR3 loop is CASTNSLGTQYF. DNA for the CDR3: TGTGCCAGCACCAACTCCCTTGGGACCCAGTACTTC. The V gene is TRBV6-5, the J gene TRBJ2-5; D remains ambiguous. The CDR3 covers 12 residues. Looked up from germline, CDR1 is MNHEY and CDR2 is SVGAGI. V lost 7 bases to trimming and J lost 7 bases, with 13 bases between them.

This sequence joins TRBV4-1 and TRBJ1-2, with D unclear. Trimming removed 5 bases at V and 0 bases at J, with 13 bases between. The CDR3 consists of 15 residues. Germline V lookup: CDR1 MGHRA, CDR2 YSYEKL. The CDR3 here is CASSTMTGANYGYTF. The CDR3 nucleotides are TGCGCCAGCAGCACCATGACGGGAGCTAACTATGGCTACACCTTC.

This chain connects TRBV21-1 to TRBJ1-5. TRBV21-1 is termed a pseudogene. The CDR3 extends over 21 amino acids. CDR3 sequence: CASSPLFSNGRLFYSNQPQHF. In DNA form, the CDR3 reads TGTGCCAGCAGCCCCCTCTTCTCGAACGGACGACTTTTTTATAGCAATCAGCCCCAGCATTTT.

CDR3: CASSRNQGLNTGELFF. The DNA of the CDR3 is TGCGCCAGCAGCCGAAACCAGGGACTAAACACCGGGGAGCTGTTTTTT. The chain has TRBV5-1 and TRBJ2-2; 7 bases fit TRBD2. The V gene end was trimmed by 4 bases and the J gene end by 2 bases; junction bases not matched to a gene: 8. This CDR3 has 16 residues. Per germline, CDR1 SGHRS and CDR2 YFSETQ. The entire variable domain, with the rest obtained from reference TRBV5-1 and TRBJ2-2, is as follows: KAGVTQTPRYLIKTRGQQVTLSCSPISGHRSVSWYQQTPGQGLQFLFEYFSETQRNKGNFPGRFSGRQFSNSRSEMNVSTLELGDSALYLCASSRNQGLNTGELFFGEGSRLTVL.

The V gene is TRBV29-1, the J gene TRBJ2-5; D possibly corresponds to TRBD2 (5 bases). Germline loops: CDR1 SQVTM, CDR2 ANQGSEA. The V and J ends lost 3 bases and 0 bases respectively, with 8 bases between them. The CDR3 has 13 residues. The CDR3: CSVDRRDQETQYF. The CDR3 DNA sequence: TGCAGCGTTGATAGGCGGGACCAAGAGACCCAGTACTTC.

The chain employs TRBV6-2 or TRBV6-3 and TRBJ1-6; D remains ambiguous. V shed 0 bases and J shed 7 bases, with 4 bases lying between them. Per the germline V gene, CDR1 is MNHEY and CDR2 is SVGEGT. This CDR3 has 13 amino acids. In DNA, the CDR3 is TGTGCCAGCAGTTACTCGGGGAATTCACCCCTCCACTTT. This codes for CASSYSGNSPLHF.

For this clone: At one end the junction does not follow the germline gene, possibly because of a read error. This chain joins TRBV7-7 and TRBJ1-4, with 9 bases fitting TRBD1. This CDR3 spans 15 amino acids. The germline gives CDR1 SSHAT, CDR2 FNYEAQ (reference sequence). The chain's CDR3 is CASSSGQGLNEKLFF. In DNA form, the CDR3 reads TGTGCTAGCAGCTCGGGACAGGGACTTAATGAAAAACTGTTTTTT.

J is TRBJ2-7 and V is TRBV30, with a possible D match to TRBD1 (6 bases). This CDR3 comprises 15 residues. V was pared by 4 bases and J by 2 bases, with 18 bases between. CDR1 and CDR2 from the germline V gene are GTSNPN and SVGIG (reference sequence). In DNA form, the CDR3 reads TGTGCCTGGATGGGATACCGGGACATTACCTACGAGCAGTACTTC. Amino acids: CAWMGYRDITYEQYF. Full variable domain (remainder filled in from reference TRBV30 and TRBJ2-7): SQTIHQWPATLVQPVGSPLSLECTVEGTSNPNLYWYRQAAGRGLQLLFYSVGIGQISSEVPQNLSASRPQDRQFILSSKKLLLSDSGFYLCAWMGYRDITYEQYFGPGTRLTVT.

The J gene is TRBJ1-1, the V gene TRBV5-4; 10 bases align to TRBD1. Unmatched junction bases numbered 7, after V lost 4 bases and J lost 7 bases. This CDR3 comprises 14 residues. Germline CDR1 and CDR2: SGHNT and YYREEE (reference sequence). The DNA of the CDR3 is TGTGCCAGCAGCCACCGGGACAGGGGCCATGAAGCTTTCTTT. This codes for CASSHRDRGHEAFF.

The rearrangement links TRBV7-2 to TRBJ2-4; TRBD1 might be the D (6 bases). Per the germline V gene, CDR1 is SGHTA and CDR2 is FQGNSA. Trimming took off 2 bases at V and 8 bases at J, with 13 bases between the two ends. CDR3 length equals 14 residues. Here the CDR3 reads CASSLKTGEYIQYF. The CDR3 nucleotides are TGTGCCAGCAGCTTAAAGACAGGAGAGTACATTCAGTACTTC. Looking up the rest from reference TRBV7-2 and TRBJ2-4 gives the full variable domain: GAGVSQSPSNKVTEKGKDVELRCDPISGHTALYWYRQSLGQGLEFLIYFQGNSAPDKSGLPSDRFSAERTGGSVSTLTIQRTQQEDSAVYLCASSLKTGEYIQYFGAGTRLSVL.